The 7 T cell receptor beta chains given below trace back to one sample, sequenced in a study of OX40 agonist ivuxolimab in advanced cancers. Data came from immunoSEQ multiplex PCR; TCRdb stores just in-frame clones and leaves some out. The data contain some 49,000 clones, about 84% of them singletons. Sequenced here: CD4+ or CD8+ T cells sorted from blood, sampled in a trial of the OX40 agonist ivuxolimab. The receptors shown here come from an adult with an advanced solid tumor such as melanoma, head and neck, liver or kidney cancer.

CDR3 nucleotide sequence: TGTGCCAGCAGCGCCGGGGGCAGAACTAATGAAAAACTGTTTTTT. It specifies CASSAGGRTNEKLFF. The chain uses TRBV9 and TRBJ1-4; possibly TRBD1 for D (6 bases). With 3 bases removed from V and 1 base from J, the gap between germline ends came to 10 bases. The CDR3 extends over 15 amino acids. Germline V gene lookup returns CDR1 SGDLS and CDR2 YYNGEE.

This clone was observed a handful of times. The CDR3 here is CASSLGTGENTEAFF. In nucleotides, the CDR3 is TGCGCCAGCAGCCTAGGGACAGGAGAGAACACTGAAGCTTTCTTT. The V gene is TRBV5-1, the J gene TRBJ1-1; 8 bases fit TRBD1. Germline loops: CDR1 SGHRS, CDR2 YFSETQ. The CDR3 loop spans 15 amino acids. V was clipped by 4 bases and J by 1 base; unmatched bases: 6. The full variable domain, completed using reference TRBV5-1 and TRBJ1-1, is KAGVTQTPRYLIKTRGQQVTLSCSPISGHRSVSWYQQTPGQGLQFLFEYFSETQRNKGNFPGRFSGRQFSNSRSEMNVSTLELGDSALYLCASSLGTGENTEAFFGQGTRLTVV.

The chain couples TRBV11-2 to TRBJ2-5; D gene ambiguous. Trimming cost V 0 bases and J 3 bases, with 5 bases left between them. Germline V lookup: CDR1 SGHAT, CDR2 FQNNGV. The CDR3 totals 13 residues. The CDR3 DNA follows: TGTGCCAGCAGCTTAGATCGGGAAGAGACCCAGTACTTC. Translated, it gives CASSLDREETQYF.

The chain is built from TRBV28 and TRBJ1-5; no reliable D call. Trimming took 8 bases from V and 3 from J, leaving 20 bases between them. The CDR3 totals 16 residues. Germline CDR1 is MDHEN and CDR2 is SYDVKM. CDR3 protein: CASHTLVGLYNQPQHF. CDR3 DNA: TGTGCCAGCCACACGTTGGTGGGCTTATACAATCAGCCCCAGCATTTT.

The chain uses TRBV6-6 and TRBJ2-7; TRBD1 agrees at 7 bases. V dropped 6 bases and J dropped 3; count of bases not matched to a gene: 14. This CDR3 spans 16 amino acids. Germline lookup yields CDR1 MNHNY and CDR2 SVGAGI (reference sequence). In DNA, the CDR3 is TGTGCCAGCAGGGACCCCGGACAGGCGTACTTCTACGAGCAGTACTTC. It codes for CASRDPGQAYFYEQYF.

This sequence joins TRBV2 and TRBJ1-5, with 7 bases lining up with TRBD1. The V gene's germline CDR1 is SNHLY and CDR2 FYNNEI. The trim removed 6 bases at V and 3 bases at J, leaving 8 bases unmatched. The CDR3 is made up of 15 amino acids. In DNA, the CDR3 is TGTGCCAGCAGCCTTGACAGGGCTTACAATCAGCCCCAGCATTTT. Residues: CASSLDRAYNQPQHF.

The chain is built from TRBV11-2 and TRBJ2-1; 9 bases are a match to TRBD1. V was clipped by 5 bases and J by 7 bases; unmatched bases: 3. Germline CDR1 and CDR2: SGHAT and FQNNGV. The CDR3 sequence is 13 residues long. CDR3 residues: CASSTQGANEQFF. CDR3 coding DNA: TGTGCCAGCAGCACACAGGGGGCGAATGAGCAGTTCTTC. Full variable domain (outside the CDR3, taken from reference TRBV11-2 and TRBJ2-1): EAGVAQSPRYKIIEKRQSVAFWCNPISGHATLYWYQQILGQGPKLLIQFQNNGVVDDSQLPKDRFSAERLKGVDSTLKIQPAKLEDSAVYLCASSTQGANEQFFGPGTRLTVL.